This TCR beta chain was sequenced for a study of read filtering for tumor transcriptome and immune sequencing. Overall study results and limits: The CD138-negative fraction was mixed bone marrow immune cells, not pure T cells. RNA-seq captured clonotypes less deeply and reliably than IR-seq.

From roughly 390 ng of RNA, a library with molecular barcoded alpha/delta and beta/gamma adaptors was made. TCRdb reprocessed the reads with MiXCR, giving one entry per CDR3 protein. Of approximately 150,000 distinct CDR3 sequences in the sample, roughly 13% were seen once. This clonotype was detected ten times or more. The antigen remains unidentified. Bone marrow was sampled from every patient at the time of active disease. Germline trimming cut 7 bases from V and 2 bases from J; bases unmatched to any gene: 11. Per germline, CDR1 SQVTM and CDR2 ANQGSEA. CDR3 length: 14 residues. This chain links TRBV29-1 with TRBJ2-7; 7 bases align to TRBD2. The sample comprised a population of CD138-negative cells sorted from bone marrow. This TCR derives from a donor aged 40 or over with multiple myeloma. The chain's CDR3 is CSAHGGDYPYEQYF. The CDR3 DNA reads as TGCAGCGCCCACGGCGGGGACTATCCCTACGAGCAGTACTTC.